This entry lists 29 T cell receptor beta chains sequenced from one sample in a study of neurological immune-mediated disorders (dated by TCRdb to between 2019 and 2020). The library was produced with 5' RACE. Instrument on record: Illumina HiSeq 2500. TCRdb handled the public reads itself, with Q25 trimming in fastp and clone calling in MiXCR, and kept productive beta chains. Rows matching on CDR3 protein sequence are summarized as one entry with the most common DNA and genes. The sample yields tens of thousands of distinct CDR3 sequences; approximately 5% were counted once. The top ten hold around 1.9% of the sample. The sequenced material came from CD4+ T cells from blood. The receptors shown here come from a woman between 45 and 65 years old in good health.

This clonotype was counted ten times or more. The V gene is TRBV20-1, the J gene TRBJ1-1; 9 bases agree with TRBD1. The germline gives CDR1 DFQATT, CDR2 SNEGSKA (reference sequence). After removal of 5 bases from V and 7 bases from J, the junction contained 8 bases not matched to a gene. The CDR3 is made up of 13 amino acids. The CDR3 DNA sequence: TGCAGTGCTGCCCGGACAGGGGAAAATGAAGCTTTCTTT. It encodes CSAARTGENEAFF.

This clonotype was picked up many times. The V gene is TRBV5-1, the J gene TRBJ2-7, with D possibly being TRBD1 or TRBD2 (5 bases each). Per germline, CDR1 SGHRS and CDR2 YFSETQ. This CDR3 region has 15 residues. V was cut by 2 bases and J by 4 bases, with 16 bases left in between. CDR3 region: CASSFSRGRTYEQYF. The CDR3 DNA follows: TGCGCCAGCAGCTTTAGCCGGGGCAGAACTTACGAGCAGTACTTC.

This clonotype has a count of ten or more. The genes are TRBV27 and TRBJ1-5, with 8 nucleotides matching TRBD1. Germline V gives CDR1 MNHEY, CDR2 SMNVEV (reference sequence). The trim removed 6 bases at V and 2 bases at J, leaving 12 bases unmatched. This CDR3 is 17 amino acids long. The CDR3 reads CASRPYTGGMGNQPQHF. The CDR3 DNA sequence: TGTGCCAGCAGACCCTACACAGGGGGTATGGGCAATCAGCCCCAGCATTTT.

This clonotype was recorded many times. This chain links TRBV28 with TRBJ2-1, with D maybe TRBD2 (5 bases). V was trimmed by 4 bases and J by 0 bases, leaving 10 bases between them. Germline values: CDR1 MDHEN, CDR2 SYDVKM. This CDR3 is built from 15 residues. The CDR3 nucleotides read TGTGCCAGCAGTTATCGGGGAACCTCCTACAATGAGCAGTTCTTC. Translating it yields CASSYRGTSYNEQFF.

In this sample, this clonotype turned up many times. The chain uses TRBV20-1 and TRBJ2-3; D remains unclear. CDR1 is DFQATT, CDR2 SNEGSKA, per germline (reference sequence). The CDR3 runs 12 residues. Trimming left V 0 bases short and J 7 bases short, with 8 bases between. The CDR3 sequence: CSARDRANTQYF. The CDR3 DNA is TGCAGTGCTAGAGATAGGGCCAATACGCAGTATTTT.

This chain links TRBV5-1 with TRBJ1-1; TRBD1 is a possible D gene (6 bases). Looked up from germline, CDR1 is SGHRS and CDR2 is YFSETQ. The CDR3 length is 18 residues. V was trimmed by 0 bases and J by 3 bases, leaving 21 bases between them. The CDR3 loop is CASSLGLGAGAADTEAFF. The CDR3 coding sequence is TGCGCCAGCAGCTTGGGTTTAGGGGCGGGGGCCGCGGACACTGAAGCTTTCTTT.

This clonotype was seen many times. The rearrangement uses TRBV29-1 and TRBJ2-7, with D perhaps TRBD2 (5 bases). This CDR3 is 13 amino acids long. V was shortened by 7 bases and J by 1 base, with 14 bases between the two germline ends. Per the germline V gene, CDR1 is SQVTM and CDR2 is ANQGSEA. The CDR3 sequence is CSARRSGSYEQYF. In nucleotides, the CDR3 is TGCAGCGCCCGACGGTCGGGATCCTACGAGCAGTACTTC.

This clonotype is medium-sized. CDR3 region: CSVVLAGPTDTQYF. DNA for the CDR3: TGCAGCGTTGTTCTAGCGGGACCCACAGATACGCAGTATTTT. The chain carries TRBV29-1 and TRBJ2-3; TRBD2 matches 9 bases. V gave up 4 bases and J gave up 2 bases; unmatched junction bases: 4. CDR3 length: 14 amino acids. Germline values: CDR1 SQVTM, CDR2 ANQGSEA.

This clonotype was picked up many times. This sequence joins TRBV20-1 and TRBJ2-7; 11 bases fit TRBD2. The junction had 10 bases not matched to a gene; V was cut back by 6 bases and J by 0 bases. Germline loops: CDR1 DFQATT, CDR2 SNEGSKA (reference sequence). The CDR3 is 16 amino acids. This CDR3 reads CSASPPSGRSSYEQYF. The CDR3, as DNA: TGCAGTGCGAGCCCCCCTAGCGGGAGGAGCTCCTACGAGCAGTACTTC.

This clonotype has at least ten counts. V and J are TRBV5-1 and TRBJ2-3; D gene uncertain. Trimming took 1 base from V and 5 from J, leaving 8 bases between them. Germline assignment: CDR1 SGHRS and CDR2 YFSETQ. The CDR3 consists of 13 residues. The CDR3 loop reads CASSLWAQDTQYF. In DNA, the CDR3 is TGCGCCAGCAGCTTGTGGGCCCAAGATACGCAGTATTTT.

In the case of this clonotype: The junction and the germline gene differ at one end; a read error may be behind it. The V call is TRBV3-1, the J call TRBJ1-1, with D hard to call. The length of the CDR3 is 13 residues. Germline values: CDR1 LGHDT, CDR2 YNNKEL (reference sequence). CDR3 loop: CVSSQDAGREAFF. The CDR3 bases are TGTGTCAGCAGCCAAGATGCGGGGAGGGAAGCTTTCTTT.

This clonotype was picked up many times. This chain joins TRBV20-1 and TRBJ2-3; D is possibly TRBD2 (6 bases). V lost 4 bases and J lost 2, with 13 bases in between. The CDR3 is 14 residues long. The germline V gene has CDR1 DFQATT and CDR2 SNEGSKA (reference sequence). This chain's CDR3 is CSATRDSSTDTQYF. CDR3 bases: TGCAGTGCTACTCGGGACTCTTCCACAGATACGCAGTATTTT.

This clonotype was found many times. CDR3 sequence: CASSLQRSPLHF. DNA of the CDR3: TGTGCCAGCAGCTTACAGAGGTCACCCCTCCACTTT. V usage is TRBV7-2 and J usage is TRBJ1-6; D is unclear. The germline V gene has CDR1 SGHTA and CDR2 FQGNSA. There are 12 residues in the CDR3. Between the trimmed V and J ends, which lost 2 bases and 10 bases, there was a span of 6 bases.

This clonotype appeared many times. The CDR3 sequence is CASSFDGTSGYEQYF. In DNA, the CDR3 is TGTGCCAGCAGTTTCGACGGGACTAGTGGCTACGAGCAGTACTTC. The V gene is TRBV12-3 or TRBV12-4, the J gene TRBJ2-7, with TRBD2 identical over 8 bases. J gave up 3 bases and V 3 bases, and 7 bases lay outside the gene matches. The CDR3 is 15 residues long.

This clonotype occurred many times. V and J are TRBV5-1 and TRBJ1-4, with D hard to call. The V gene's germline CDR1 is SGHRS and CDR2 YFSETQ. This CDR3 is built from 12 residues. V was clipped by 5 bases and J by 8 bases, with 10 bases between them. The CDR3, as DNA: TGCGCCAGCAGGGCTACTGGGGAAAAACTGTTTTTT. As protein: CASRATGEKLFF. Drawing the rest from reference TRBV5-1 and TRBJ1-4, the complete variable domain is KAGVTQTPRYLIKTRGQQVTLSCSPISGHRSVSWYQQTPGQGLQFLFEYFSETQRNKGNFPGRFSGRQFSNSRSEMNVSTLELGDSALYLCASRATGEKLFFGSGTQLSVL.

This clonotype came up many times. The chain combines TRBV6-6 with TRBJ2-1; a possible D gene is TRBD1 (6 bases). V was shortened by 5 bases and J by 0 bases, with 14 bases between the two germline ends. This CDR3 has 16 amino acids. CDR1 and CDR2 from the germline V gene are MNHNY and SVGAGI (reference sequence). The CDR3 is CASSTEGVSSYNEQFF. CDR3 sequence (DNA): TGTGCCAGCAGTACAGAGGGGGTAAGCTCCTACAATGAGCAGTTCTTC.

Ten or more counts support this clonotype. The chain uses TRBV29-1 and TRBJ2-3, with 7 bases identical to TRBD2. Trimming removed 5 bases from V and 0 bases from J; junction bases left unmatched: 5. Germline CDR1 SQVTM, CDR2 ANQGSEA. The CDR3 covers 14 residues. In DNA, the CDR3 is TGCAGCGTTATCGGGGGGACTAGCACAGATACGCAGTATTTT. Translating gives CSVIGGTSTDTQYF.

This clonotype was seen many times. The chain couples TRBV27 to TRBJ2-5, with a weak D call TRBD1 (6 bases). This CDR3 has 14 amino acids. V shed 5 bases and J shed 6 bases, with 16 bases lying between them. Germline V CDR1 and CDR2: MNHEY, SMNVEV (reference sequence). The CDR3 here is CASSIQTGWQTQYF. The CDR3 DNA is TGTGCCAGCAGTATACAAACAGGGTGGCAGACCCAGTACTTC.

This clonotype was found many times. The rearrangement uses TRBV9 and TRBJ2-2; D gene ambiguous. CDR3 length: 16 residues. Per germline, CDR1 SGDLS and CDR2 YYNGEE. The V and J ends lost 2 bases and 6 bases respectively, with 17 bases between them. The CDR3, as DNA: TGTGCCAGCAGCGTGGTAGAGAGGTTTTTCGCCGGGGAGCTGTTTTTT. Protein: CASSVVERFFAGELFF.

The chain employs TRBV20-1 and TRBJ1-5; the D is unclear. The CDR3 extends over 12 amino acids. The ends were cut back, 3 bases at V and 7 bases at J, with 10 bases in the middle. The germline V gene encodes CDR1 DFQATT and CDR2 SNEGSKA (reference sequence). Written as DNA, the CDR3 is TGCAGTGCTAGTTTAAGTGGACAGCCCCAGCATTTT. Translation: CSASLSGQPQHF.

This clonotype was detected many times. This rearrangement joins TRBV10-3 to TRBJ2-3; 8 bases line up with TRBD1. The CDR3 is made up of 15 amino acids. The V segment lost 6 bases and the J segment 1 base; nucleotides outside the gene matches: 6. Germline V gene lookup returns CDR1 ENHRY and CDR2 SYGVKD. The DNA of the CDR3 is TGTGCCATCAGCTCGACAGGGGTCGGCACAGATACGCAGTATTTT. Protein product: CAISSTGVGTDTQYF.

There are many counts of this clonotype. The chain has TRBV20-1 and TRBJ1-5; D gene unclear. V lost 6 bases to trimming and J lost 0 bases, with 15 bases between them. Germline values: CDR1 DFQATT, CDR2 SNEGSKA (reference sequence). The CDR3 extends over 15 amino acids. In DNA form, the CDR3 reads TGCAGTGCCGACACCGGTAGATATAGCAATCAGCCCCAGCATTTT. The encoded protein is CSADTGRYSNQPQHF.

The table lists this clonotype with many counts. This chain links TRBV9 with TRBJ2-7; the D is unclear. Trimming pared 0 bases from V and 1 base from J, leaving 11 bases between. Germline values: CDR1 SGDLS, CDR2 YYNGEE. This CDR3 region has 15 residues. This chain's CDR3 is CASSVGTPLSYEQYF. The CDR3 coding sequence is TGTGCCAGCAGCGTAGGGACGCCACTGTCCTACGAGCAGTACTTC.

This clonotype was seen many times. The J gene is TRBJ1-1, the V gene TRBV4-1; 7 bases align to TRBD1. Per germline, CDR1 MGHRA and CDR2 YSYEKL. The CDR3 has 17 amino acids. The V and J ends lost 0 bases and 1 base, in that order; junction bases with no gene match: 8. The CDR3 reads CASSQDPEGAQNTEAFF. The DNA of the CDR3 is TGCGCCAGCAGCCAAGACCCCGAGGGGGCGCAGAACACTGAAGCTTTCTTT.

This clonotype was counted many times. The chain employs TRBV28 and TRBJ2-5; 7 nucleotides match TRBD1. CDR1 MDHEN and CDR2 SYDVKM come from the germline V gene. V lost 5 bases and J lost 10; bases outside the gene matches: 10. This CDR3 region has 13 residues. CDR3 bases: TGTGCCAGCAGTGTCGGGACAGAGGTGGTCCAGTACTTC. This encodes CASSVGTEVVQYF.

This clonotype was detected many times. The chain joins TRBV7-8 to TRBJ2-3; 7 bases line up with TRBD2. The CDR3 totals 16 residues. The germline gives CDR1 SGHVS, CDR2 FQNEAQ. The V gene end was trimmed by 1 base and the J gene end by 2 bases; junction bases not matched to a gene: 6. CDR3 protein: CASSLEGGRVTDTQYF. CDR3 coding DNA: TGTGCCAGCAGCTTAGAAGGCGGGAGAGTCACAGATACGCAGTATTTT.

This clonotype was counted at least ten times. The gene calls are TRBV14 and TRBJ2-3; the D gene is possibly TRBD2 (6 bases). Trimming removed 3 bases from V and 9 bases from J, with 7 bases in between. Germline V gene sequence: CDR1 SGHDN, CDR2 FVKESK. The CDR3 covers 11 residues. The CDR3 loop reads CASSHGSTQYF. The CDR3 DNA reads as TGTGCCAGCAGCCACGGGAGCACGCAGTATTTT.

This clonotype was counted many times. This CDR3 is CASSQSTGQPEAFF. Written as DNA, the CDR3 is TGCGCCAGCAGCCAAAGCACAGGACAGCCTGAAGCTTTCTTT. The chain employs TRBV4-3 and TRBJ1-1; perhaps TRBD1 as D (6 bases). Per germline, CDR1 LGHNA and CDR2 YSLEER. The CDR3 runs to 14 residues. Between the trimmed V and J ends, which lost 2 bases and 6 bases, there was a span of 13 bases.

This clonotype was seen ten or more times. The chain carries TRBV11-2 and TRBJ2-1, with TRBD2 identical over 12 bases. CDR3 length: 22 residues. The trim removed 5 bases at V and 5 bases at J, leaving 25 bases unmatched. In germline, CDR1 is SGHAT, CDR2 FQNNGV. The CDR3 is CASSVRSAVTWTSGNSHNEQFF. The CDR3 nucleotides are TGTGCCAGCAGCGTCCGTAGCGCAGTAACCTGGACTAGCGGGAATAGCCACAATGAGCAGTTCTTC.